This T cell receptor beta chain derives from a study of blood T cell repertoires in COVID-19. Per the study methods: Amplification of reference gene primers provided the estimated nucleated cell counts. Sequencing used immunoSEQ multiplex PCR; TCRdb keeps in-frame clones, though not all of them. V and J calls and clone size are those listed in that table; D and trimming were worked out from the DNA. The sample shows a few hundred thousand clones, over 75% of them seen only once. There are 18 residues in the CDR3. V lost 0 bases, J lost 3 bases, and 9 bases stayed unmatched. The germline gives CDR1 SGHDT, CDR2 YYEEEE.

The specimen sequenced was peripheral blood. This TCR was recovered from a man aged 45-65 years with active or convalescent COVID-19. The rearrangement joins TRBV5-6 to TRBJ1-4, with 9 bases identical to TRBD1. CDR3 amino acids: CASSLGGQGVSANEKLFF. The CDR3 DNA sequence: TGTGCCAGCAGCTTGGGGGGACAGGGCGTATCGGCTAATGAAAAACTGTTTTTT.